Sequencing of this T cell receptor (beta chain) was carried out in a study of T cell responses to AZD1222 COVID-19 vaccine. Study-level background: Combined were second doses at about 4 or about 12 weeks.

Overall study results and limits: The study identified only a handful of AZD1222 recipients as seropositive at baseline. There were mostly white British donors and more females than males, and clonal diversity was possibly underestimated.

This CDR3 has 14 residues. The germline CDR1 and CDR2 sequences are SNHLY and FYNNEI. Trimming cost V 2 bases and J 3 bases, with 8 bases left between them. The repertoire was sequenced with immunoSEQ multiplex PCR; TCRdb's copy has only in-frame clones and lacks some. The data contain about 130,000 clones, about nine tenths of them singletons. Concerning this clone itself: The antigen is undetermined.

Source: peripheral blood, taken on day 0 of AZD1222 vaccination. The receptor's source is an adult in good health. The chain is built from TRBV2 and TRBJ1-3, with a weak D call TRBD1 (5 bases). The CDR3 region is CASSEQGSGNTIYF. DNA for the CDR3: TGTGCCAGCAGTGAACAGGGAAGTGGAAACACCATATATTTT.